The table lists the clone carrying this T cell receptor (beta chain) with many counts. Its antigen is as yet unknown. V shed 6 bases and J shed 10 bases, with 18 bases lying between them. Per the germline V gene, CDR1 is MNHNS and CDR2 is SASEGT. This CDR3 comprises 13 residues. This sample stems from a study of CD8 T cells in ankylosing spondylitis. Findings and caveats of the study: The authors reported significant enrichment of disease-linked clones in matched ankylosing spondylitis synovial fluid. Roughly 8 highly homologous variants formed a TCR beta motif that appeared characteristic of ankylosing spondylitis blood.

TCRdb processed the 5' RACE reads anew with MiXCR; each CDR3 protein has one entry. The sample has under 200,000 distinct CDR3 sequences, over 10% seen once. This TCR was sampled from a female donor with ankylosing spondylitis or in good health (not recorded which). The sequenced sample was blood, either unsorted or a sorted T cell fraction (not recorded which). The chain is built from TRBV6-1 and TRBJ1-1; the D gene is possibly TRBD1 (5 bases). DNA for the CDR3: TGTGCCAGCAGCCAGGGACGGCTTGAGGCAGCTTTCTTT. This translates into CASSQGRLEAAFF.